One TCR beta chain is described in this entry. What it recognizes is unknown. This record belongs to a study of cytomegalovirus exposure and HLA in healthy donors. Whole-study results and caveats: Indistinguishable V segments, including TRBV6-2 and TRBV6-3, were excluded.

Primers: 60 Vbeta forward and 13 Jbeta reverse. Generated by immunoSEQ multiplex PCR, the TCRdb table keeps only in-frame clones and is missing some. The sample lists about 200,000 clones; less than 90% were seen once. The CDR3 length is 15 residues. Germline CDR1 reads SGDLS; CDR2 reads YYNGEE. Trimming stripped 0 bases from V and 5 bases from J, with 14 bases between. The V and J genes are TRBV9 and TRBJ1-1; perhaps TRBD1 as D (5 bases). The sample comprised PBMCs. The receptor comes from a young woman in good health and CMV-seronegative. CDR3 nucleotides: TGTGCCAGCAGCGTAGCTCCCGCAGGGAGGACTGAAGCTTTCTTT. Encoded protein: CASSVAPAGRTEAFF.